Following are 25 T cell receptor beta chains from one sample sequenced in a study of molecular identifiers for immune sequencing clone quantification. A single record per CDR3 protein comes from TCRdb applying MiXCR to the PCR reads. The sample contains about 640,000 distinct CDR3 sequences, around 20% of which appear only once. The sequenced sample consisted of naive CD8+ T cells from blood, with Jurkat cell RNA spiked in. Stated subset: FACS-sorted CD8+CD4-CCR7+CD45RA+ naive T cells. All receptors come from a human donor in good health. Some libraries in this study had Jurkat cell RNA spiked in.

Regarding this clonotype: Being one base from a much bigger clone, this may be a read error. The chain combines TRBV13 with TRBJ1-4; 8 positions agree with TRBD1. Germline loops: CDR1 PRHDT, CDR2 FYEKMQ (reference sequence). Losses at the gene ends were 3 bases for V and 7 bases for J; bases not matched to a gene: 7. This CDR3 is built from 15 residues. The CDR3, as DNA: TGTGCCAGCAGCTTGTGGACAGGGACAGGTGAAAAACTGTTTTTT. It encodes CASSLWTGTGEKLFF.

On this clonotype: A much larger clone sits a single nucleotide away, making a read error possible. The chain uses TRBV7-9 and TRBJ2-7, with D perhaps matching TRBD1 (5 bases). The germline V gene encodes CDR1 SEHNR and CDR2 FQNEAQ (reference sequence). The CDR3 runs to 15 residues. CDR3 sequence reads: CASSPVYGASDERYF. The CDR3 bases are TGTGCCAGCAGCCCCGTATATGGGGCAAGCGACGAGCGGTACTTC. The whole variable domain, remainder taken from reference TRBV7-9 and TRBJ2-7, is DTGVSQNPRHKITKRGQNVTFRCDPISEHNRLYWYRQTLGQGPEFLTYFQNEAQLEKSRLLSDRFSAERPKGSFSTLEIQRTEQGDSAMYLCASSPVYGASDERYFGPGTRLTVT.

This clonotype was seen more than once but under ten times. The chain combines TRBV19 with TRBJ2-2; 8 positions match TRBD1. The CDR3 extends over 15 amino acids. After removal of 3 bases from V and 4 bases from J, the junction contained 4 bases not matched to a gene. Germline CDR1 is LNHDA and CDR2 is SQIVND (reference sequence). CDR3 amino acids: CASSMGQVITGELFF. CDR3 coding DNA: TGTGCCAGTAGTATGGGACAGGTGATCACCGGGGAGCTGTTTTTT.

Notes on this clonotype: Possible read error: a much larger clone is one base away. This sequence joins TRBV29-1 and TRBJ1-4; unclear D gene. Germline V gene sequence: CDR1 SQVTM, CDR2 ANQGSEA. V was clipped by 6 bases and J by 0 bases, with 5 bases between them. The CDR3 consists of 12 residues. CDR3 bases: TGCAGCGTGCTTGCAACTAATGAAAAACTGTTTTTT. Translated, it gives CSVLATNEKLFF.

This clonotype came up a few times. The chain recombines TRBV2 with TRBJ1-2; 8 nucleotides align to TRBD1. Germline lookup yields CDR1 SNHLY and CDR2 FYNNEI. This CDR3 region has 13 residues. V trimming: 6 bases; J trimming: 5 bases; junction bases outside the gene matches: 5. The CDR3: CASRDREEYGYTF. CDR3 bases: TGTGCCAGCAGGGACAGGGAGGAGTATGGCTACACCTTC. The variable domain in full, with the rest retrieved from reference TRBV2 and TRBJ1-2, is EPEVTQTPSHQVTQMGQEVILRCVPISNHLYFYWYRQILGQKVEFLVSFYNNEISEKSEIFDDQFSVERPDGSNFTLKIRSTKLEDSAMYFCASRDREEYGYTFGSGTRLTVV.

This clonotype was detected many times. The chain couples TRBV9 to TRBJ1-1, with 7 bases matching TRBD1. CDR3 length equals 15 residues. CDR1 is SGDLS, CDR2 YYNGEE, per germline. J lost 3 bases, V lost 1 base, and 6 bases had no gene match. CDR3 loop: CASSVLGGQYTEAFF. CDR3 in DNA: TGTGCCAGCAGCGTATTGGGGGGACAGTACACTGAAGCTTTCTTT.

This clonotype was seen ten or more times. V usage is TRBV14 and J usage is TRBJ2-7; weak D call: TRBD1 (6 bases). V dropped 5 bases and J dropped 2 bases, with 10 bases sitting between them. There are 13 residues in the CDR3. Per the germline V gene, CDR1 is SGHDN and CDR2 is FVKESK. Here the CDR3 DNA reads TGTGCCAGCAGCGAGGGACATACCTACGAGCAGTACTTC. It translates to CASSEGHTYEQYF.

This clonotype was picked up many times. The chain has TRBV6-2 or TRBV6-3 and TRBJ1-5; D possibly corresponds to TRBD1 (5 bases). V gave up 6 bases and J gave up 0 bases, with 12 bases separating them. Germline V gives CDR1 MNHEY, CDR2 SVGEGT. The CDR3 totals 15 residues. In DNA, the CDR3 is TGTGCCAGCAGATTTTCGACAGATAGCAATCAGCCCCAGCATTTT. Translation gives CASRFSTDSNQPQHF.

In this sample, this clonotype turned up many times. The rearrangement links TRBV6-5 to TRBJ2-5; D may correspond to TRBD1 or TRBD2 (5 bases each). The V end was cut by 5 bases, the J end by 3 bases, with 13 bases between. This CDR3 comprises 14 residues. Per the germline V gene, CDR1 is MNHEY and CDR2 is SVGAGI. The CDR3 DNA is TGTGCCAGCAGTAAATGGGACGGAGAAGAGACCCAGTACTTC. Protein: CASSKWDGEETQYF.

This clonotype has at least ten counts. The chain is built from TRBV5-6 and TRBJ2-7; no reliable D call. This CDR3 is 14 amino acids long. CDR1 and CDR2 from the germline V gene are SGHDT and YYEEEE. Trimming shortened V by 2 bases and J by 0 bases, and 9 bases separated the two germline ends. In nucleotides, the CDR3 is TGTGCCAGCAGCTTAGTGTGGAGCTCCTACGAGCAGTACTTC. Its protein is CASSLVWSSYEQYF.

This clonotype was observed many times. J is TRBJ2-7 and V is TRBV12-3 or TRBV12-4, with D possibly matching TRBD2 (6 bases). V was cut by 6 bases and J by 7 bases, with 13 bases left in between. There are 12 residues in the CDR3. In DNA form, the CDR3 reads TGTGCCAGCAGAGTTGGAGGGGAAGAGCAGTACTTC. This gives the protein CASRVGGEEQYF.

This clonotype appeared a few times. The chain uses TRBV12-3 or TRBV12-4 and TRBJ2-7; D gene unclear. Trimming left V 3 bases short and J 5 bases short, with 11 bases between. The CDR3 loop spans 13 amino acids. DNA for the CDR3: TGTGCCAGCAGTTTGGGCAGCCTCAACGAGCAGTACTTC. This translates into CASSLGSLNEQYF.

Many counts were recorded for this clonotype. The CDR3 is CSASAGWFGIETQYF. Here the CDR3 DNA reads TGCAGTGCTAGTGCCGGGTGGTTCGGCATAGAGACCCAGTACTTC. The rearrangement links TRBV20-1 to TRBJ2-5, with D unclear. The V end lost 3 bases, the J end lost 4 bases, and 18 bases lay between the germline ends. CDR3 length: 15 amino acids. Germline CDR1 and CDR2: DFQATT and SNEGSKA (reference sequence).

In its sample, this clonotype was seen a few times. This chain connects TRBV7-2 to TRBJ2-7; D call uncertain. The V end was cut by 5 bases, the J end by 4 bases, with 12 bases between. Germline CDR1 is SGHTA and CDR2 is FQGNSA. CDR3 length: 13 residues. DNA of the CDR3: TGTGCCAGCAGCGATATCATGGAATACGAGCAGTACTTC. Translating gives CASSDIMEYEQYF.

The gene calls are TRBV7-9 and TRBJ2-1; 10 bases are a match to TRBD2. The germline CDR1 and CDR2 sequences are SEHNR and FQNEAQ (reference sequence). Trimming at V came to 7 bases and at J to 8 bases, leaving 11 bases not matched to a gene. The CDR3 has 15 amino acids. CDR3 DNA: TGTGCCAGCACCTCAGCGGGAGGGCCTGTTGATGAGCAGTTCTTC. Its protein product is CASTSAGGPVDEQFF.

This clonotype occurred many times. The V gene is TRBV4-3, the J gene TRBJ2-3; perhaps TRBD2 as D (6 bases). The CDR3 extends over 13 amino acids. Trimming removed 0 bases at V and 8 bases at J, with 9 bases between. Germline CDR1 is LGHNA and CDR2 is YSLEER. The CDR3 region is CASSQDSGGTQYF. CDR3 DNA sequence: TGCGCCAGCAGCCAAGATAGCGGAGGTACGCAGTATTTT.

Ten or more counts support this clonotype. This chain uses TRBV5-6 with TRBJ1-1, with unresolved D. V shed 2 bases and J shed 0 bases, with 8 bases lying between them. The CDR3 is 14 residues long. Germline assignment: CDR1 SGHDT and CDR2 YYEEEE. This CDR3 is CASSFGRMNTEAFF. The CDR3 DNA reads as TGTGCCAGCAGCTTTGGACGGATGAACACTGAAGCTTTCTTT.

Regarding this clonotype: A much larger clone lies one base from this, so it may be a read error. DNA for the CDR3: TGCAGTGCTAGCGATCCGGACAGTAACTACGAGCAGTACTTC. The encoded protein is CSASDPDSNYEQYF. The rearrangement links TRBV20-1 to TRBJ2-7; tentatively, D is TRBD1 (6 bases). Between the trimmed V and J ends, which lost 3 bases and 3 bases, there was a span of 15 bases. CDR1 and CDR2 from the germline V gene are DFQATT and SNEGSKA (reference sequence). The CDR3 is 14 residues long.

This clonotype has at least ten counts. This chain uses TRBV4-3 with TRBJ2-7, with 8 bases aligning to TRBD1. Unmatched junction bases numbered 3, after V lost 4 bases and J lost 1 base. Germline V gene lookup returns CDR1 LGHNA and CDR2 YSLEER. The CDR3 extends over 14 amino acids. The CDR3: CASSPGTGSYEQYF. CDR3 nucleotide sequence: TGCGCCAGCAGCCCGGGGACAGGTTCCTACGAGCAGTACTTC.

This clonotype was counted at least ten times. The chain recombines TRBV7-9 with TRBJ1-2, with 8 bases that match TRBD1. Unmatched junction bases numbered 5, after V lost 5 bases and J lost 3 bases. This CDR3 has 14 amino acids. CDR1 SEHNR and CDR2 FQNEAQ come from the germline V gene (reference sequence). CDR3 protein: CASSPPGQDYGYTF. The CDR3 DNA follows: TGTGCCAGCAGCCCGCCGGGACAGGACTATGGCTACACCTTC.

This clonotype was recorded at least ten times. This chain uses TRBV19 with TRBJ2-1, with 9 bases identical to TRBD2. CDR1 is LNHDA and CDR2 is SQIVND in the germline V gene (reference sequence). This CDR3 has 14 residues. The junction had 4 bases not matched to a gene; V was cut back by 5 bases and J by 5 bases. CDR3 sequence: CASSLVAGDNEQFF. The CDR3, as DNA: TGTGCCAGTAGTTTAGTAGCGGGGGACAATGAGCAGTTCTTC.

This clonotype appeared a few times. J is TRBJ1-5 and V is TRBV19; D is unresolved. Germline CDR1 LNHDA, CDR2 SQIVND (reference sequence). The CDR3 runs to 13 residues. The V gene lost 7 bases and the J gene lost 3 bases, with 10 bases spanning the gap. CDR3 protein: CASTAGSNQPQHF. CDR3 DNA: TGTGCCAGTACCGCGGGGTCCAATCAGCCCCAGCATTTT.

This clonotype was counted many times. The chain carries TRBV29-1 and TRBJ2-7; the D gene is possibly TRBD2 (7 bases). Looked up from germline, CDR1 is SQVTM and CDR2 is ANQGSEA. V lost 6 bases and J 2 bases, leaving 14 bases between the germline ends. The CDR3 covers 13 residues. The DNA of the CDR3 is TGCAGCGTCGTGCCGGGGGGCGCCTACGAGCAGTACTTC. This translates into CSVVPGGAYEQYF.

This clonotype has only a few counts. The CDR3 sequence is CAGSVGGILDTQYF. The DNA of the CDR3 is TGTGCCGGGTCAGTTGGGGGTATTTTAGATACGCAGTATTTT. The chain is built from TRBV2 and TRBJ2-3, with D perhaps given as TRBD1 or TRBD2 (5 bases each). The CDR3 is 14 amino acids. Deletions cut 11 bases from V and 5 bases from J, with 20 bases between. Germline values: CDR1 SNHLY, CDR2 FYNNEI.

This clonotype was seen a few times. The V call is TRBV27, the J call TRBJ2-7, with 11 positions matching TRBD2. This CDR3 contains 14 residues. CDR1 and CDR2 (germline): MNHEY, SMNVEV (reference sequence). The V gene end was trimmed by 5 bases and the J gene end by 3 bases; junction bases not matched to a gene: 3. The CDR3 reads CASSTSGSIYEQYF. In DNA, the CDR3 is TGTGCCAGCAGTACTAGCGGGAGTATCTACGAGCAGTACTTC.